This T cell receptor (beta chain) was sequenced during a study of cytomegalovirus exposure and HLA in healthy donors. This PCR relied on a set of 60 Vbeta primers and 13 Jbeta primers. Clones were sequenced by immunoSEQ multiplex PCR, and TCRdb holds only the in-frame ones, with some missing. The profile shows about 150,000 clones, around four fifths of them singletons. From germline, CDR1 is MRHNA and CDR2 SNTAGT. The trim removed 0 bases at V and 9 bases at J, leaving 7 bases unmatched. The CDR3 sequence is 15 residues long. The source of this sequence is a boy under 10 years old in good health and CMV-seronegative. The chain couples TRBV6-4 to TRBJ1-1; 10 nucleotides line up with TRBD1. The source material was PBMCs. The CDR3 DNA reads as TGTGCCAGCAGTGACTCGAGATGGACAGGGGGGAAAGCTTTCTTT. This codes for CASSDSRWTGGKAFF.